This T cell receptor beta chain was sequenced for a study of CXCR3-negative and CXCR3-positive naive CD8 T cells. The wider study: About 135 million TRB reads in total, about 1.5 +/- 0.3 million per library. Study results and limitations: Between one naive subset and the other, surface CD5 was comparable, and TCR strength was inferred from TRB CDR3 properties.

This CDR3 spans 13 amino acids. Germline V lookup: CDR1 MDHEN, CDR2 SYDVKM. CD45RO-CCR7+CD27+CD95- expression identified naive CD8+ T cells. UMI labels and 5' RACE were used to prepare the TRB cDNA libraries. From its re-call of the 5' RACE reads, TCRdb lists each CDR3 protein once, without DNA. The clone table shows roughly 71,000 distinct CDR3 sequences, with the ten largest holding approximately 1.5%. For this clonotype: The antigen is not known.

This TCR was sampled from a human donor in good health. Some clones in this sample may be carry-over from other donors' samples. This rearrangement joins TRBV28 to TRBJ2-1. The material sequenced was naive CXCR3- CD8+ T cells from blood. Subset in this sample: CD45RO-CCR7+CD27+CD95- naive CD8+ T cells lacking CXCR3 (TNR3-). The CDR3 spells CASTSPSYNEQFF.